This T cell receptor (beta chain) was sequenced in a study of cytomegalovirus exposure and HLA in healthy donors (dated by TCRdb to 2017 to 2019). About the investigation overall: An earlier analysis of roughly 570 of the donors reported 276 Gb of sequence data and 95 million to 140 million unique TCR beta sequences obtained from about 170 million T cells. An early release covering about 600 HLA-typed donors comprised around 300 gigabases of sequencing data and approximately 80 million unique TCR sequences. The genetic ancestry cluster associated with self-reported Caucasian donors included about 81% of the 350 to 500 genotyped donors. The aim of the study was to test whether cataloging public T cell receptors could identify signatures of past pathogen exposure. The study profiled the T cell repertoires of under 850 subjects by immunosequencing and related them to cytomegalovirus serostatus. Besides the first cohort of 500 to 700 subjects, a separate validation cohort made up of around 120 different subjects was used. To predict cytomegalovirus infection status, the study combined high-throughput TCR immunosequencing, statistical association of individual TCRs with disease status, and machine learning. In a later analysis, previously published TCR beta repertoires from roughly 710 donors were re-analyzed and high-resolution HLA genotyping was added so that TCR occurrence patterns could be studied. Rather than using new phenotypic data, the later analysis identified candidate immune exposures from TCR beta sequences and from how often those sequences occurred across donors. In an earlier analysis of several hundred of the donors, high-throughput TCR beta sequencing was used to judge whether each TCR beta V gene segment behaved as functional or pseudogenic. Donor age, sex, ethnicity and CMV serostatus were compiled alongside the repertoire data. A later genetic analysis used genome-wide SNP genotypes for 398 of the 666 donors, treating that subset as a discovery cohort. Every discovery cohort repertoire had been produced on one sequencing platform. Both class I and class II loci were covered by HLA typing, at four-digit resolution. Typing coverage varied by locus: roughly 629-640 donors for A, B, C, DRB1 and DQB1; approximately 560 for DQA1; approximately 610 for DPA1; some 470 for DPB1. Because of strong linkage in the cohort, a few DR-DQ haplotypes were treated as single units for association and clustering. Among 350 to 400 genotyped donors of the cohort, an average of about 240,000 unique TCR beta nucleotide sequences were sequenced per donor, around a sixth of them non-productive.

Preparation of the library involved the immunoSEQ multiplex PCR assay. A mixture of 60 forward primers for TCR Vbeta segments and 13 reverse primers for TCR Jbeta segments was used in the multiplex PCR. The CDR3 region of rearranged TCR beta genes was amplified from genomic DNA by a multiplex PCR assay. On the Illumina HiSeq System, the amplified TCR beta libraries were sequenced as 87-base-pair reads. In the authors' own workflow: A later analysis tallied tens of millions of unique TCR beta chains across the 550 to 850 repertoires, and some 12 million of those chains were shared by two or more donors. Raw reads were error-corrected and collapsed into unique sequences by a nearest-neighbor algorithm in which closely related sequences were merged to remove PCR and sequencing errors. CDR3 sequences were aligned to IMGT reference sequences to assign V, D and J gene segments. Each retained sequence needed at least a six-nucleotide match to both a V gene segment and a J gene segment. Rearrangements were classified as productive when the CDR3 lacked stop codons and remained in frame with V and J, and all other rearrangements were classified as non-productive. CDR3 was defined by IMGT convention, running from the second conserved V-encoded cysteine to the conserved J-encoded phenylalanine. Sequences without an unambiguous match to a single V gene segment were excluded from the earlier analysis of approximately 560 of the donors. In an earlier analysis of a few hundred of the donors, a V segment was called functional when productive rearrangements were above 56.7%, and segregating when the standard deviation between donors exceeded 5%. A statistical classification framework was built for diagnosing cytomegalovirus status from the catalog of TCR beta chain sequences. In a later analysis, V and J genes were assigned by comparing TCR nucleotide sequences against IMGT/GENE-DB human TR gene sequences. The TCRdist pipeline was used in a later analysis to assign CDR3 sequences and most-parsimonious VDJ recombination scenarios. A later analysis defined each TCR beta chain by its CDR3 amino acid sequence plus V-gene family, and excluded reads lacking a unique V-gene family. As a way to deal with suspected cross-contamination and a sequencing artifact, a later analysis dropped under 600 nucleotide sequences that were highly shared and had low generation probability. In a later analysis, a clonal expansion index was calculated for each public chain from normalized within-repertoire ranks of inferred template counts. Generation probabilities in a later analysis came from a VDJ recombination model fitted to out-of-frame rearrangements, and those results were checked against IGoR. In a later analysis, TCR-TCR, TCR-HLA and TCR-CMV co-occurrence was scored with hypergeometric tests, and a repertoire-size bias correction was applied to TCR pairs. A later analysis estimated false discovery rates by permuting HLA or CMV assignments 20 times. A later analysis grouped co-occurring TCRs with DBSCAN, adding TCRdist sequence similarity when clustering within HLA-allele-positive subsets. For co-occurrence clustering, repertoires with fewer than 30,000 or more than 120,000 public chains were excluded, along with four to six repertoires with anomalous nucleotide sharing. TCRdb obtained this table from immuneACCESS and retained in-frame rearrangements with V and J assigned. These tables miss some clones; where compared with another copy, unresolved V genes account for less than half of the shortfall, and the remainder is unexplained. The DNA was the basis for D and trimming; V, J and clone size are from that table. This sample has some 120,000 clones in its table, and around four fifths of those were observed once. The ten largest clones take up around 11% of the sample.

The cohort was made up of under 800 healthy bone marrow donors. At the time of sampling, every cohort member was nominally healthy, though immune exposures that went unrecorded were likely present. The donor tested CMV seropositive and was one of the 289 seropositive cohort members. A peripheral blood sample was collected from each donor, and TCR beta sequencing was performed on peripheral blood mononuclear cells. Genomic DNA extraction from the blood cell samples was performed with the Qiagen DNeasy Blood Extraction Kit. Comments on this clone: Its cognate antigen has yet to be identified. Qualities for individual bases were not recorded, and no much larger clone is one base off.

V was cut back by 0 bases and J by 3 bases, leaving a gap of 12 bases between them. Per the germline V gene, MGHRA is the CDR1 and YSYEKL is the CDR2. From the cysteine up to the phenylalanine, the CDR3 has a length of 15 residues. Only the CDR3 portion is preserved as DNA: 45 bases, with reading frame beginning at the first base. Overall study results and their limits: For the cohort, immune exposure information was limited to CMV serostatus. A later analysis found that TCR association rates varied across HLA loci, with DRB1 alleles showing the most associated TCRs and HLA-C alleles the fewest. A further reported finding was that TCR beta sequences accurately predicted the HLA-A and HLA-B alleles for most subjects in the first cohort. Only TCR beta chains were sequenced in this cohort, and the absence of alpha or paired-chain data limited detectable features. Because HLA typing was unavailable for some donors at each locus, only the typed subset was used in association tests. According to a later genetic analysis, donors in an Asian-associated ancestry cluster had fewer N-insertions in productive TCRs than the roughly 660-donor mean. The study listed around 160 TCR beta chains as associated with cytomegalovirus. In an earlier analysis of about 600 of the donors, most TCR beta V segments appeared in productive rearrangements about 90% or about 30% of the time, broadly matching IMGT annotations. A few of the identified cytomegalovirus-associated TCR beta chains were confirmed in vitro to be specific for cytomegalovirus antigens. The classifier was reported to diagnose cytomegalovirus status with high specificity and sensitivity in both the original cohort and the validation cohort. In a later analysis, several top co-occurrence clusters were reported to appear linked to parvovirus B19, influenza, CMV and Epstein-Barr virus. When HLA alleles, especially DR and DQ, strongly co-occurred, TCR associations were difficult to assign to individual alleles. Because the 87-base-pair reads could not distinguish some IMGT-functional V segments, including TRBV6-2 and TRBV6-3, those segments were excluded. Around 16 rarely observed V segments, including chromosome 9 orphons, were excluded from the earlier analysis of approximately 500 of the donors because counts were too low. Linkage disequilibrium might explain the correlated functional status among segregating V segments, but an unknown experimental factor could not be excluded. A later analysis associated roughly 17,000 TCR beta sequences with specific HLA alleles at a false discovery rate of 0.05. The presence/absence analyses assumed that sequencing depth was roughly uniform across donors, and that assumption may not be true. It was suggested by the authors that the approach could potentially be generalized to other disease states and immunological phenotypes. Compared with equally common non-associated chains, HLA-associated TCR beta chains in a later analysis were more clonally expanded and had lower generation probabilities. A cluster of highly shared sequence variants was judged likely to represent a technical artifact of the sequencing pipeline. According to a later analysis, most CMV-associated TCR beta chains appeared to be HLA-restricted, and the HLA associations seemed to be driven largely by CMV exposure. Most TCR sequences were observed very rarely across donors, whereas some public TCRs were present in many individuals. In a later genetic analysis, a missense DCLRE1C variant was associated with V-gene and J-gene trimming of TCR beta chains, and the association was replicated in an independent cohort.

Input material: PBMCs. This chain joins TRBV4-1 to TRBJ2-7, with no reliable assignment of the D segment. This TCR derives from a male donor in good health and CMV-seropositive. CDR3 protein: CASSQEGRGDYEQYF. At the DNA level, the sequence is TGCGCCAGCAGCCAAGAGGGTAGAGGAGACTACGAGCAGTACTTC.